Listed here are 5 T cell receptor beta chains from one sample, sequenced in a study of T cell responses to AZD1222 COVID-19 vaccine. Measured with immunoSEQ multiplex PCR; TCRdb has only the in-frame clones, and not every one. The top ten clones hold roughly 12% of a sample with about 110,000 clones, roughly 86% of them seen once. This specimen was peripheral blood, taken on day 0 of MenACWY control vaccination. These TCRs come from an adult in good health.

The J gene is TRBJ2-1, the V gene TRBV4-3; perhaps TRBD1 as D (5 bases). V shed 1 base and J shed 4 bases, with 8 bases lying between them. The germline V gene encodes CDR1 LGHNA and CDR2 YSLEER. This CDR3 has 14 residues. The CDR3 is CASSQVQGYNEQFF. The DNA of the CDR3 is TGCGCCAGCAGCCAAGTCCAGGGTTACAATGAGCAGTTCTTC.

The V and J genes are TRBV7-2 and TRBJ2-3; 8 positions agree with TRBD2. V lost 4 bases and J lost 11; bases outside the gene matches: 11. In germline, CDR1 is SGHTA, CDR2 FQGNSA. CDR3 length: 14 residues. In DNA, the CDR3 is TGTGCCAGCAGCTCGATCCCAACTAGCGGCAAGCAGTATTTT. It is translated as CASSSIPTSGKQYF.

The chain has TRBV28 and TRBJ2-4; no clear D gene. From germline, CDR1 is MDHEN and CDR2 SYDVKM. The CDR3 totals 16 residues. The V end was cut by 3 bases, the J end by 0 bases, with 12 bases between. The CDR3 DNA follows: TGTGCCAGCAGTTTTCTCGGCGAGCTAGCCAAAAACATTCAGTACTTC. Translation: CASSFLGELAKNIQYF.

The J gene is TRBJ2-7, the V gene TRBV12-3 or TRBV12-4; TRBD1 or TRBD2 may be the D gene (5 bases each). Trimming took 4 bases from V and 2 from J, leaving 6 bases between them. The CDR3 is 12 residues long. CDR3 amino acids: CASSSGPYEQYF. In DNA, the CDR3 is TGTGCCAGCAGTTCGGGACCCTACGAGCAGTACTTC.

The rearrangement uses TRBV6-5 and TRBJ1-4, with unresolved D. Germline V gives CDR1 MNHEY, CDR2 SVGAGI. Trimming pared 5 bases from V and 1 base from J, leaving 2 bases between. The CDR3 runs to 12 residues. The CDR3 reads CASSLTNEKLFF. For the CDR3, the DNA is TGTGCCAGCAGTCTAACTAATGAAAAACTGTTTTTT.